Presented here are 32 T cell receptor beta chains from one specimen sequenced in a study of blood T cells in healthy people across ages. The authors ran a second PCR of roughly 6 to 12 cycles using a sample-barcoded 5' primer and a J-beta primer mix. TCRdb passed the 5' RACE reads through MiXCR, listing each CDR3 protein once. The table has about 2 million distinct CDR3 sequences, around 50% seen once. Sequenced material: blood. Receptors originate from a woman between 40 and 55 years old in good health.

The gene calls are TRBV7-2 and TRBJ1-1, with 7 bases that match TRBD1. V shed 4 bases, J shed 0 bases, and the junction held 5 bases outside the gene matches. Germline V lookup: CDR1 SGHTA, CDR2 FQGNSA. This CDR3 contains 15 residues. The CDR3 DNA reads as TGTGCCAGCAGCTCTCAGGGGGGAGTGAACACTGAAGCTTTCTTT. Translating gives CASSSQGGVNTEAFF.

The CDR3 is CASSPGTRRTDTQYF. The CDR3 nucleotides read TGTGCCAGCAGCCCCGGGACTAGGCGCACAGATACGCAGTATTTT. V is TRBV6-2 or TRBV6-3 and J is TRBJ2-3; the match to TRBD2 covers 8 bases. The length of the CDR3 is 15 residues. From germline, CDR1 is MNHEY and CDR2 SVGEGT. V lost 6 bases, J lost 1 base, and 6 bases stayed unmatched.

This chain links TRBV7-3 with TRBJ2-3, with TRBD2 as a possible D gene (7 bases). V was trimmed by 2 bases and J by 6 bases, leaving 18 bases between them. This CDR3 has 16 amino acids. Per the germline V gene, CDR1 is SGHTA and CDR2 is FQGTGA. The CDR3 DNA sequence: TGTGCCAGCAGCTTAGGGGGGGGGCTCCCCCAGGATACGCAGTATTTT. Translated: CASSLGGGLPQDTQYF.

The chain couples TRBV7-2 to TRBJ2-3, with 13 bases identical to TRBD2. Looked up from germline, CDR1 is SGHTA and CDR2 is FQGNSA. This CDR3 spans 20 amino acids. V lost 4 bases to trimming and J lost 2 bases; unmatched junction nucleotides: 15. The CDR3 bases are TGTGCCAGCAGCTCCTCCTGGGGACTAGCGGGGAGATCATTCACAGATACGCAGTATTTT. Translation: CASSSSWGLAGRSFTDTQYF.

The rearrangement links TRBV6-1 to TRBJ1-1, with 9 positions matching TRBD1. This CDR3 has 15 residues. Germline V lookup: CDR1 MNHNS, CDR2 SASEGT. J lost 2 bases, V lost 6 bases, and 7 bases had no gene match. The DNA of the CDR3 is TGTGCCAGCAGGACCGGGACAGGGACTAACACTGAAGCTTTCTTT. It codes for CASRTGTGTNTEAFF.

This clonotype has just a few counts. The chain couples TRBV4-2 to TRBJ1-2; D is uncertain. The V end lost 0 bases, the J end lost 1 base, and 12 bases lay between the germline ends. CDR3 size: 16 residues. The germline gives CDR1 LGHNA, CDR2 YNFKEQ. This CDR3 is CASSQDLGSYNYGYTF. The CDR3 DNA reads TGTGCCAGCAGCCAAGATCTTGGTAGCTATAACTATGGCTACACCTTC.

This clonotype was seen only a few times. The V and J genes are TRBV9 and TRBJ2-4; 7 nucleotides align to TRBD1. The DNA matches TRBJ2-7 better at its end, which makes the J call doubtful. Germline assignment: CDR1 SGDLS and CDR2 YYNGEE. This CDR3 is 15 amino acids long. The DNA for the CDR3 is TGTGCCAGCAGCGTAGGAGGGGGCAGGGGTAACGAGCAGTACTTC. This encodes CASSVGGGRGNEQYF.

This clonotype came up a few times. V usage is TRBV29-1 and J usage is TRBJ1-1; weak D call: TRBD1 (5 bases). Germline V gene lookup returns CDR1 SQVTM and CDR2 ANQGSEA. Trimming left V 5 bases short and J 5 bases short, with 9 bases between. The CDR3 is 11 residues long. CDR3 in amino acids: CSVQGGTEAFF. The CDR3 DNA is TGCAGCGTTCAGGGCGGGACTGAAGCTTTCTTT. Filled out from reference TRBV29-1 and TRBJ1-1, the complete variable domain reads SAVISQKPSRDICQRGTSLTIQCQVDSQVTMMFWYRQQPGQSLTLIATANQGSEATYESGFVIDKFPISRPNLTFSTLTVSNMSPEDSSIYLCSVQGGTEAFFGQGTRLTVV.

This chain uses TRBV6-1 with TRBJ2-1; TRBD1 is a possible D gene (5 bases). The CDR3 covers 14 residues. Per germline, CDR1 MNHNS and CDR2 SASEGT. Trimming took 3 bases from V and 3 from J, leaving 9 bases between them. CDR3 sequence (DNA): TGTGCCAGCAGTGATACAGACAGCTACAATGAGCAGTTCTTC. This sequence encodes CASSDTDSYNEQFF.

The rearrangement links TRBV6-5 to TRBJ2-5, with TRBD1 matching over 7 bases. The J call is in doubt because the DNA end fits TRBJ2-7 better. CDR1 and CDR2 (germline): MNHEY, SVGAGI. This CDR3 spans 13 amino acids. In DNA form, the CDR3 reads TGTGCCAGCAGAGACGGGACAGCTTACGAGCAGTACTTC. This sequence encodes CASRDGTAYEQYF.

The CDR3 loop is CSVGRQSQYEQYF. The DNA for the CDR3 is TGCAGCGTTGGGAGACAGAGTCAGTACGAGCAGTACTTC. The genes are TRBV29-1 and TRBJ2-4; D perhaps matches TRBD1 (5 bases). The tail of the sequence fits TRBJ2-7 better, so the J call may be wrong. The CDR3 is made up of 13 amino acids. Germline values: CDR1 SQVTM, CDR2 ANQGSEA.

This clonotype was observed a handful of times. V is TRBV4-3 and J is TRBJ2-3; 12 nucleotides line up with TRBD1. The CDR3 spans 18 residues. Germline assignment: CDR1 LGHNA and CDR2 YSLEER. J lost 2 bases, V lost 0 bases, and 6 bases had no gene match. CDR3 nucleotides: TGCGCCAGCAGCCAAGAGACCGGGACAGGGGGCTTCACAGATACGCAGTATTTT. This encodes CASSQETGTGGFTDTQYF.

This clonotype came up a few times. V gene TRBV27 combines with J gene TRBJ2-7; D might be TRBD1 or TRBD2, each matching 5 bases. This CDR3 has 15 residues. The V gene lost 6 bases and the J gene lost 2 bases, with 17 bases spanning the gap. Germline loops: CDR1 MNHEY, CDR2 SMNVEV (reference sequence). In DNA form, the CDR3 reads TGTGCCAGCAGACTCGGGACGGATTCTACCTACGAGCAGTACTTC. This gives the protein CASRLGTDSTYEQYF.

V is TRBV20-1 and J is TRBJ2-3; TRBD2 matches 9 bases. The CDR3 is 14 residues long. V was pared by 6 bases and J by 2 bases, with 6 bases of the junction left unmatched. CDR1 is DFQATT, CDR2 SNEGSKA, per germline (reference sequence). CDR3 protein: CSATTSGSTDTQYF. The CDR3 DNA follows: TGCAGTGCCACCACTAGCGGGTCCACAGATACGCAGTATTTT.

The V and J genes are TRBV25-1 and TRBJ2-3; D is ambiguous. V gave up 2 bases and J gave up 6 bases, with 15 bases separating them. Germline values: CDR1 MGHDK, CDR2 SYGVNS. The CDR3 sequence is 15 residues long. The CDR3 DNA sequence: TGTGCCAGCAGTGAAACGCGACGACCCAGGGATACGCAGTATTTT. Its protein is CASSETRRPRDTQYF.

This clonotype was counted only a few times. The chain carries TRBV27 and TRBJ2-4; TRBD1 matches 9 bases. The CDR3 covers 15 residues. The V gene end was trimmed by 5 bases and the J gene end by 5 bases; junction bases not matched to a gene: 7. Germline values: CDR1 MNHEY, CDR2 SMNVEV (reference sequence). CDR3 nucleotides: TGTGCCAGCAGTCTGGGACAGGGCGGGGAAAACATTCAGTACTTC. Amino acids: CASSLGQGGENIQYF.

The J gene is TRBJ2-7, the V gene TRBV18; D is unclear. The CDR3 is 15 residues long. V was pared by 6 bases and J by 3 bases, with 18 bases between. Germline CDR1 KGHSH, CDR2 LQKENI. For the CDR3, the DNA is TGTGCCAGCTCCCCTCTGGAGAGACCTCTCTACGAGCAGTACTTC. Translating gives CASSPLERPLYEQYF.

V usage is TRBV28 and J usage is TRBJ1-4; no firm D call. The CDR3 has 14 residues. The V and J ends lost 11 bases and 3 bases respectively, with 16 bases between them. Germline loops: CDR1 MDHEN, CDR2 SYDVKM. This CDR3 reads CAVELTDSNEKLFF. CDR3 DNA: TGTGCCGTAGAACTCACGGATTCTAATGAAAAACTGTTTTTT.

The V gene is TRBV28, the J gene TRBJ1-5; D is perhaps TRBD1 (5 bases). This CDR3 region has 11 residues. Trimming pared 6 bases from V and 10 bases from J, leaving 10 bases between. The germline V gene encodes CDR1 MDHEN and CDR2 SYDVKM. The CDR3 coding sequence is TGTGCCAGCAGGGGGCCTTTACCCCAGCATTTT. Protein: CASRGPLPQHF.

This clonotype turned up a few times. The gene calls are TRBV4-3 and TRBJ1-4, with unresolved D. The CDR3 is 13 amino acids. Germline V lookup: CDR1 LGHNA, CDR2 YSLEER. Deletions cut 0 bases from V and 11 bases from J, with 10 bases between. The CDR3 DNA is TGCGCCAGCAGCCAAGATAATCGGTTCAAACTGTTTTTT. Amino acids: CASSQDNRFKLFF.

This clonotype appeared a few times. The rearrangement joins TRBV12-3 or TRBV12-4 to TRBJ2-5, with D hard to call. Gene TRBJ2-7 matches the end of the DNA better, so the J call may be wrong. This CDR3 is 13 amino acids long. This CDR3 is CASTDLNKAEQYF. The CDR3 nucleotides are TGTGCCAGCACCGATCTAAACAAGGCCGAGCAGTACTTC.

The count of this clonotype is one. The genes are TRBV5-1 and TRBJ2-1; 9 bases fit TRBD1. V gave up 5 bases and J gave up 6 bases; unmatched junction bases: 3. Germline-derived CDR1 and CDR2 are SGHRS and YFSETQ. The CDR3 runs to 13 residues. The CDR3 nucleotides are TGCGCCAGCAGGGTGGGACAGGGCAATGAGCAGTTCTTC. Its protein is CASRVGQGNEQFF.

This clonotype was observed a few times. The genes are TRBV4-2 and TRBJ1-6; D not resolved. This CDR3 comprises 12 residues. Germline-derived CDR1 and CDR2 are LGHNA and YNFKEQ. Trimming took 6 bases from V and 6 from J, leaving 6 bases between them. The CDR3 sequence: CASSRTNSPLHF. The DNA for the CDR3 is TGTGCCAGCAGTAGGACTAATTCACCCCTCCACTTT.

Concerning this clonotype itself: An end of the junction does not agree with germline; a read error may underlie this. The V gene is TRBV20-1, the J gene TRBJ1-6, with D possibly TRBD1 on 6 matching bases. Germline CDR1 reads DFQATT; CDR2 reads SNEGSKA (reference sequence). This CDR3 region has 16 residues. This CDR3 is CSASRGLSSYNSTLHF. CDR3 sequence (DNA): TGCAGTGCTAGCAGGGGCCTCAGCTCCTATAATTCAACCCTCCACTTT.

The V gene is TRBV3-1, the J gene TRBJ2-1; D unresolved. V lost 2 bases and J lost 0, with 8 bases in between. The CDR3 contains 15 residues. Per the germline V gene, CDR1 is LGHDT and CDR2 is YNNKEL (reference sequence). The CDR3 loop reads CASSQKWDSYNEQFF. For the CDR3, the DNA is TGTGCCAGCAGCCAAAAGTGGGACTCCTACAATGAGCAGTTCTTC.

This rearrangement joins TRBV27 to TRBJ2-1; TRBD2 aligns across 9 bases. In germline, CDR1 is MNHEY, CDR2 SMNVEV (reference sequence). This CDR3 comprises 15 residues. V lost 6 bases to trimming and J lost 7 bases; unmatched junction nucleotides: 10. CDR3 DNA sequence: TGTGCCAGCAGGATATTAGCGGGGGCGGAGAATGAGCAGTTCTTC. Protein product: CASRILAGAENEQFF.

Notes on this clonotype: Its ends do not fully match the called genes, so a read error is possible. The chain employs TRBV4-3 and TRBJ1-2; TRBD1 is a possible D gene (5 bases). This CDR3 region has 14 residues. Per germline, CDR1 LGHNA and CDR2 YSLEER. Here the CDR3 reads CASNQDQGIYGYTF. For the CDR3, the DNA is TGCGCCAGCAACCAAGATCAGGGAATCTATGGCTACACCTTC.

This chain links TRBV12-3 or TRBV12-4 with TRBJ2-5; D possibly corresponds to TRBD1 (5 bases). This CDR3 contains 12 residues. Trimming pared 5 bases from V and 11 bases from J, leaving 15 bases between. In DNA, the CDR3 is TGTGCCAGCAGTCTACAGGACAATGAGCAGTACTTC. Translated, it gives CASSLQDNEQYF.

This sequence joins TRBV4-3 and TRBJ2-5, with D possibly matching TRBD2 (6 bases). Germline values: CDR1 LGHNA, CDR2 YSLEER. The CDR3 loop spans 14 amino acids. V was pared by 4 bases and J by 11 bases, with 20 bases between. Written as DNA, the CDR3 is TGCGCCAGCAGCCGACGGGAGACGTACAATGAGCAGTACTTC. Its translation: CASSRRETYNEQYF.

This clonotype has more than one count but fewer than ten. The V gene is TRBV5-1, the J gene TRBJ1-5, with 10 bases matching TRBD1. Looked up from germline, CDR1 is SGHRS and CDR2 is YFSETQ. The CDR3 runs 15 residues. Trimming cost V 4 bases and J 5 bases; bases outside gene matches: 6. The CDR3 DNA reads as TGCGCCAGCAGCCCCGGGACAGGGGTTGATCAGCCCCAGCATTTT. Protein product: CASSPGTGVDQPQHF.

V gene TRBV29-1 combines with J gene TRBJ1-4; D not certain. V lost 6 bases, J lost 8 bases, and 16 bases lay in between. The CDR3 length is 13 residues. Per germline, CDR1 SQVTM and CDR2 ANQGSEA. The CDR3 reads CSVRTSGKEKLFF. The CDR3 DNA follows: TGCAGCGTAAGGACCTCGGGGAAGGAAAAACTGTTTTTT.

V and J are TRBV2 and TRBJ2-1; 10 bases match TRBD2. Germline CDR1 is SNHLY and CDR2 is FYNNEI. CDR3 length: 19 amino acids. The V segment lost 2 bases and the J segment 0 bases; nucleotides outside the gene matches: 10. The DNA for the CDR3 is TGTGCCAGCAGTGAATATTCTAGCGGGGGAACCGGCTCCTACAATGAGCAGTTCTTC. Its protein product is CASSEYSSGGTGSYNEQFF.